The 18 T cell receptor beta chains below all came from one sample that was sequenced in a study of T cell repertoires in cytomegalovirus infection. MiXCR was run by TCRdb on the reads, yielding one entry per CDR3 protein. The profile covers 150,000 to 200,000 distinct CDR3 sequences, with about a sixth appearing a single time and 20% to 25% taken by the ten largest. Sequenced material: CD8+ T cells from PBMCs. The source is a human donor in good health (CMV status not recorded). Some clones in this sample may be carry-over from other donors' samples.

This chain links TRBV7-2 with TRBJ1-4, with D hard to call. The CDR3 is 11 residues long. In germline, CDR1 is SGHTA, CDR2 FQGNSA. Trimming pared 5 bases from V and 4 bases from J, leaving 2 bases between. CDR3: CASSINEKLFF. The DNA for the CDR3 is TGTGCCAGCAGCATTAATGAAAAACTGTTTTTT.

CDR3 residues: CASSLGGGAETQYF. The CDR3 nucleotides are TGTGCCAGCAGCTTAGGGGGGGGGGCAGAGACCCAGTACTTC. This sequence joins TRBV11-2 and TRBJ2-5; tentatively, D is TRBD2 (7 bases). The germline V gene encodes CDR1 SGHAT and CDR2 FQNNGV. This CDR3 is 14 amino acids long. The V end lost 1 base, the J end lost 4 bases, and 10 bases lay between the germline ends.

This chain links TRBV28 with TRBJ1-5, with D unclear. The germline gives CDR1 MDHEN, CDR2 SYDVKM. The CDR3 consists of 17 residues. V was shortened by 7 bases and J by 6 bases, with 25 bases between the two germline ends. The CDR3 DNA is TGTGCCAGCAATTTCAGGACCGGGCCCCTCGGCAGTCAGCCCCAGCATTTT. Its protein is CASNFRTGPLGSQPQHF.

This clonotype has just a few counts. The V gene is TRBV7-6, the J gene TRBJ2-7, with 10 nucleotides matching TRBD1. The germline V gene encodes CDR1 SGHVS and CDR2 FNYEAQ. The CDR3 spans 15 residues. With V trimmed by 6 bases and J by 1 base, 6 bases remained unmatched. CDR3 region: CASSSTGGLSYEQYF. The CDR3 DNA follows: TGTGCCAGCAGTTCGACAGGGGGCTTGTCCTACGAGCAGTACTTC.

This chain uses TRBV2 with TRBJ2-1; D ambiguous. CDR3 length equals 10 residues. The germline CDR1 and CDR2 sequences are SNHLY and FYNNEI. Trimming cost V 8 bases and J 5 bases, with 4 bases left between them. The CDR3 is CASVDNEQFF. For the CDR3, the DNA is TGTGCCAGCGTAGACAATGAGCAGTTCTTC.

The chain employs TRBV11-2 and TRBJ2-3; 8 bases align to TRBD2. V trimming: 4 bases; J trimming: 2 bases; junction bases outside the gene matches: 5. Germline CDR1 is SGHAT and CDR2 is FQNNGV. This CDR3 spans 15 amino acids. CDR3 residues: CASSSGLADTDTQYF. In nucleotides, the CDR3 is TGTGCCAGCAGCTCCGGACTAGCCGACACAGATACGCAGTATTTT.

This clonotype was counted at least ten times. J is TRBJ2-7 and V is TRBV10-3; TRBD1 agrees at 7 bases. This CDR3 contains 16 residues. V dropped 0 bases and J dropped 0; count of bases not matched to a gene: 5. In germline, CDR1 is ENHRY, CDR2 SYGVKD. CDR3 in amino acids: CAISESMGQTSYEQYF. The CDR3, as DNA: TGTGCCATCAGTGAGTCGATGGGACAGACCTCCTACGAGCAGTACTTC.

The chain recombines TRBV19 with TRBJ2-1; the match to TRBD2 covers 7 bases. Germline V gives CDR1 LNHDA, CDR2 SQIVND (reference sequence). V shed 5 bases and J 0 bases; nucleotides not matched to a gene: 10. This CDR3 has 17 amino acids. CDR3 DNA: TGTGCCAGTAGTTCCAGAAGGCGGGGGAGCTCCTACAATGAGCAGTTCTTC. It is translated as CASSSRRRGSSYNEQFF.

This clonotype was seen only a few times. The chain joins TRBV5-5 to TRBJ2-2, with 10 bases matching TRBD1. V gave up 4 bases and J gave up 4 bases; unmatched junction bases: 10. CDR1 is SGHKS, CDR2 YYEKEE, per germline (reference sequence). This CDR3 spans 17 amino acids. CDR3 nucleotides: TGTGCCAGCAGCCTTACCGACAGGGGGCCTTTCACCGGGGAGCTGTTTTTT. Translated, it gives CASSLTDRGPFTGELFF.

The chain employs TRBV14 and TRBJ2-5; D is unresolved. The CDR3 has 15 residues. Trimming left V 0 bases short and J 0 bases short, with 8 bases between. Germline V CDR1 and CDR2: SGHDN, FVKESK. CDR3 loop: CASSQEGRYQETQYF. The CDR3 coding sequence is TGTGCCAGCAGCCAAGAGGGCCGGTACCAAGAGACCCAGTACTTC.

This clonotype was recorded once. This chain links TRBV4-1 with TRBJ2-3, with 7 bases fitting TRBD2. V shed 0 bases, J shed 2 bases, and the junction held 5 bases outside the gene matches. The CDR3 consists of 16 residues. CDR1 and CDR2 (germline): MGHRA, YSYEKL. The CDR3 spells CASSQDGAGTTDTQYF. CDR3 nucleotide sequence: TGCGCCAGCAGCCAAGATGGAGCGGGAACCACAGATACGCAGTATTTT.

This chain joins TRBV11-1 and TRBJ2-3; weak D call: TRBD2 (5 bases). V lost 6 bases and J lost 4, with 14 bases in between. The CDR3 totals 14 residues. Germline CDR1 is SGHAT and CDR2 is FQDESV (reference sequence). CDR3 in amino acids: CASRRIEEADTQYF. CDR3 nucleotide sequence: TGTGCCAGCAGGAGGATTGAGGAGGCAGATACGCAGTATTTT.

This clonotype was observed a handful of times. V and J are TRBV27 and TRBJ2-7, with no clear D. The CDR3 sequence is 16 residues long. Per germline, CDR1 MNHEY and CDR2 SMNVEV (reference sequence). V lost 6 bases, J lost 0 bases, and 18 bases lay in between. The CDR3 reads CASSPSDGDFSYEQYF. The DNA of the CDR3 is TGTGCCAGCAGCCCATCGGACGGAGACTTCTCCTACGAGCAGTACTTC.

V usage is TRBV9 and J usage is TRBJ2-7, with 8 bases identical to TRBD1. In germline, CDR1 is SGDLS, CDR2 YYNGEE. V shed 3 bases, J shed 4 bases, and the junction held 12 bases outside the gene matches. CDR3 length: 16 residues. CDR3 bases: TGTGCCAGCAGCGGGGGACAGGCAGGGGAGGAGTACGAGCAGTACTTC. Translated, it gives CASSGGQAGEEYEQYF.

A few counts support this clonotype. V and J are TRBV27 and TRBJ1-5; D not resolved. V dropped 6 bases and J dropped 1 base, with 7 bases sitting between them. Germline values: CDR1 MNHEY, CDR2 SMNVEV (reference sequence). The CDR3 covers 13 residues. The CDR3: CASRRTSNQPQHF. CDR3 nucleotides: TGTGCCAGCAGACGGACGAGCAATCAGCCCCAGCATTTT.

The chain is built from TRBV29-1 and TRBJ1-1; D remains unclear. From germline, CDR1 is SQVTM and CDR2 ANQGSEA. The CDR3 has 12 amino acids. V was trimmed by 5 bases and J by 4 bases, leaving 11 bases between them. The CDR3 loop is CSVRRASTEAFF. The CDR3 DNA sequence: TGCAGCGTTCGGAGGGCGTCCACTGAAGCTTTCTTT.

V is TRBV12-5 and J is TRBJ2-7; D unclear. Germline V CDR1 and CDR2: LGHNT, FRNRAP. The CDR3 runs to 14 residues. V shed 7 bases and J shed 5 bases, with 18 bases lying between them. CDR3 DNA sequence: TGTGCTAGTGCCCTACGGGCACGAAACGACGAGCAGTACTTC. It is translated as CASALRARNDEQYF. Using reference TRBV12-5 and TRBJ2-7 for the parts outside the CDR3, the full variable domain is DARVTQTPRHKVTEMGQEVTMRCQPILGHNTVFWYRQTMMQGLELLAYFRNRAPLDDSGMPKDRFSAEMPDATLATLKIQPSEPRDSAVYFCASALRARNDEQYFGPGTRLTVT.

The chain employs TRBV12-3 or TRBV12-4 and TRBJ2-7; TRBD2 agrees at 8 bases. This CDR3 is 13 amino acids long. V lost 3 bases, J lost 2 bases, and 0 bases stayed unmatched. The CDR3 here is CASSFSGTYEQYF. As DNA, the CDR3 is TGTGCCAGCAGTTTTAGCGGGACCTACGAGCAGTACTTC.